The next 13 T cell receptor delta chains were all read from a single sample in a study of γδ T cells in repeated Plasmodium falciparum infection. Vgamma9/Vdelta2+ and Vdelta2-negative gammadelta T cells were flow-sorted from PBMC for bulk sequencing. TCRdb re-called clones from the multiplex PCR reads using CATT. The sample lists around 86,000 delta-chain clones, 1.4% occurring once. The specimen was gamma-delta T cells from blood. The source of these receptors is a pool of human donors (malaria-infected and uninfected, not separated).

This clone was observed a few times. TCRdb pairs this DNA with a much larger clone's protein that differs at residue 15, likely a read error; the protein shown was translated from the DNA. V usage is TRDV1 and J usage is TRDJ1; D is possibly TRDD3 (5 bases). TCRdb does not report a J gene; here it was assigned by matching the DNA to germline references. Trimming took off 0 bases at V and 4 bases at J, with 39 bases between the two ends. This CDR3 spans 24 amino acids. Germline V lookup: CDR1 TSWWSYY, CDR2 QGS. The CDR3 here is CALGELDKGKKSLSPLTQSDKLIF. CDR3 sequence (DNA): TGTGCTCTTGGGGAACTAGATAAGGGGAAGAAGAGCCTATCCCCTCTCACACAGAGCGATAAACTCATCTTT.

Comment on this clone: The protein that TCRdb holds for this DNA derives from a much larger clone and differs from the translated DNA at residue 8, which likely indicates a read error; the protein shown here is translated from the DNA. The V and J genes are TRDV1 and TRDJ1, with a tentative D call TRDD3 (6 bases). CDR3 size: 17 residues. The V end lost 2 bases, the J end lost 0 bases, and 16 bases lay between the germline ends. Germline CDR1 and CDR2: TSWWSYY and QGS. CDR3 loop: CALGEGSAWGYTDKLIF. The CDR3 DNA is TGTGCTCTTGGGGAAGGATCAGCTTGGGGGTACACCGATAAACTCATCTTT.

To note about this clone: TCRdb lists the protein of a much larger clone for this DNA, which differs at residue 17, so this is likely a read error; the protein given here is translated from the DNA itself. The chain carries TRDV1 and TRDJ1; perhaps TRDD3 as D (7 bases). Between the trimmed V and J ends, which lost 3 bases and 3 bases, there was a span of 35 bases. The germline V gene encodes CDR1 TSWWSYY and CDR2 QGS. There are 22 residues in the CDR3. As DNA, the CDR3 is TGTGCTCTTGGGGAGCCTCTTCATCTTCCTTCTAGTACTGGGGTGCACGCCGATAAACTCATCTTT. Translation gives CALGEPLHLPSSTGVHADKLIF.

As for this clone: A far larger clone is off by one base, so a read error is likely. The same CDR3 arises from other DNA sequences in this sample as well. The chain couples TRDV2 to TRDJ1; 7 nucleotides line up with TRDD3. Here the J gene was assigned by germline matching of the DNA, as TCRdb has none. The length of the CDR3 is 19 residues. CDR1 is GEAIGNYY, CDR2 EKD, per germline. CDR3 sequence: CACDTVLGINTVTTDKLIF. The CDR3 bases are TGTGCCTGCGACACCGTACTGGGGATAAACACGGTCACAACCGATAAACTCATCTTT.

This clone was picked up a small number of times. It is likely a read error: a sequence one base away is far more abundant. This same CDR3 is encoded by further DNA sequences in the sample. The chain combines TRDV1 with TRDJ1; 10 nucleotides align to TRDD3. No J gene is reported in TCRdb; it was inferred here by comparing the DNA with germline. The CDR3 spans 24 residues. The V segment lost 2 bases and the J segment 4 bases; nucleotides outside the gene matches: 31. Germline V gene sequence: CDR1 TSWWSYY, CDR2 QGS. CDR3 region: CALGEGRSLLKYWGIKNLNDKLIF. CDR3 DNA sequence: TGTGCTCTTGGGGAAGGCAGGAGCCTCCTTAAGTACTGGGGGATCAAAAATCTCAACGATAAACTCATCTTT.

This clone has a handful of counts. The protein TCRdb lists belongs to a much larger clone and differs from this DNA's translation at residue 18, which points to a read error; the protein shown is made from the DNA. The V call is TRDV1, the J call TRDJ1; 13 nucleotides match TRDD3. TCRdb leaves out the J gene; it was filled in here by matching the DNA to germline. With V trimmed by 2 bases and J by 3 bases, 24 bases remained unmatched. The CDR3 runs to 23 residues. Germline lookup yields CDR1 TSWWSYY and CDR2 QGS. CDR3 DNA: TGTGCTCTTGGGGAAGATAGAAGAATTGTACTGGGGGATACGCTCCGATACGCCGATAAACTCATCTTT. Protein: CALGEDRRIVLGDTLRYADKLIF.

This clone turned up a few times. The protein that TCRdb holds for this DNA derives from a much larger clone and differs from the translated DNA at residue 6, which likely indicates a read error; the protein shown here is translated from the DNA. V is TRDV2 and J is TRDJ3; the match to TRDD3 covers 7 bases. V trimming: 2 bases; J trimming: 0 bases; junction bases outside the gene matches: 9. The length of the CDR3 is 19 residues. The germline gives CDR1 GEAIGNYY, CDR2 EKD. The CDR3 sequence is CACDKVGGIGSWDTRQMFF. The CDR3 nucleotides read TGTGCCTGTGACAAGGTTGGGGGGATCGGCTCCTGGGACACCCGACAGATGTTTTTC.

Concerning this clone itself: TCRdb has a much larger clone's protein, which differs at residue 7 from the translation of this DNA, likely because of a read error; what is shown is the protein translated from the DNA. This chain joins TRAV38-2/DV8 and TRDJ1; 8 nucleotides agree with TRDD3. No J gene was available from TCRdb, and it was assigned here by a germline match of the DNA. Germline V gene lookup returns CDR1 TSESDYY and CDR2 QEAYKQQN. The CDR3 has 18 residues. Trimming took 8 bases from V and 2 from J; bases not matched to a gene: 20. The CDR3 protein is CAYSMTSLHYWGTDKLIF. For the CDR3, the DNA is TGTGCTTACTCCATGACCTCCCTACATTACTGGGGGACCGATAAACTCATCTTT.

This clone was detected only a few times. This likely traces to a read error, being one base from a far larger clone. This specimen includes other DNA sequences encoding the same CDR3. J is TRDJ1 and V is TRDV2; weak D call: TRDD3 (6 bases). No J gene was available from TCRdb, and it was assigned here by a germline match of the DNA. Per germline, CDR1 GEAIGNYY and CDR2 EKD. The V end lost 0 bases, the J end lost 2 bases, and 6 bases lay between the germline ends. The CDR3 sequence is 13 residues long. The CDR3 is CACDTGDTDKLIF. The CDR3, as DNA: TGTGCCTGTGACACCGGGGATACCGATAAACTCATCTTT.

Points on this clone: The likely explanation is a read error, given a far larger clone one base away. The sample has other DNA sequences that encode this CDR3 too. This rearrangement joins TRDV2 to TRDJ1, with D perhaps matching TRDD3 (6 bases). CDR1 GEAIGNYY and CDR2 EKD come from the germline V gene. The CDR3 runs 19 residues. Between the trimmed V and J ends, which lost 0 bases and 3 bases, there was a span of 25 bases. CDR3 in DNA: TGTGCCTGTGACACCAAGGGCCTGGGGCGCAACCGGGGTGCCGATAAACTCATCTTT. As protein: CACDTKGLGRNRGADKLIF.

This clone was counted ten times or more. V gene TRDV2 combines with J gene TRDJ1; no definite D call. CDR3 length: 13 residues. The V end was cut by 3 bases, the J end by 1 base, with 8 bases between. Germline CDR1 and CDR2: GEAIGNYY and EKD. The CDR3 nucleotides are TGTGCCTGTGACCGTATCGGCACCGATAAACTCATCTTT. Amino acid sequence: CACDRIGTDKLIF.

In the case of this clone: Translating this DNA gives a protein that differs at residues 7 and 8 from the TCRdb one, which belongs to a much larger clone; a read error is likely, and the protein shown is this translation. The chain combines TRDV1 with TRDJ1; unclear D gene. The CDR3 is made up of 15 amino acids. Germline V gene sequence: CDR1 TSWWSYY, CDR2 QGS. V was shortened by 2 bases and J by 1 base, with 11 bases between the two germline ends. The CDR3 DNA is TGTGCTCTTGGGGAAGGCGAGAGCCCCACCGATAAACTCATCTTT. As protein: CALGEGESPTDKLIF.

A word on this clone: With only one base between it and a far larger clone, this is likely a read error. Additional DNA sequences in this sample encode the identical CDR3. J is TRDJ1 and V is TRDV3; weak D call: TRDD3 (5 bases). This CDR3 region has 17 residues. The V and J ends lost 2 bases and 7 bases respectively, with 29 bases between them. The V gene's germline CDR1 is TVYSNPD and CDR2 GDNSRS (reference sequence). The CDR3 sequence: CAFRGAWVPWEAGKLIF. CDR3 bases: TGTGCCTTTCGTGGGGCTTGGGTCCCATGGGAGGCCGGTAAACTCATCTTT.